The clone carrying this T cell receptor beta chain came up a few times. The antigen is unknown. CDR1 is MNHNS, CDR2 SASEGT, per germline. This CDR3 is 16 amino acids long. Trimming cost V 4 bases and J 8 bases; bases outside gene matches: 12. TCRdb used MiXCR to reprocess the multiplex PCR reads, holding one entry per CDR3 protein. The table records around 170,000 distinct CDR3 sequences, approximately 33% of them present only once. This record belongs to a study of breast tumors, draining lymph nodes, adjacent tissues. Samples came from axillary lymph nodes draining the breast cancer. Points from the study as a whole: Data only fit, rather than demonstrated, lymph node origin of most tumor T cells. Compared with lymph nodes, tumors were less diverse; compared with nontumor tissue, more. The data were judged consistent with most tumor T cells coming from lymph node and expanding in tumor. Luminal-like breast cancer showed significantly greater tumor-nontumor repertoire similarity than basal-like breast cancer did.

The chain has TRBV6-1 and TRBJ1-4; 8 bases are shared with TRBD1. The sequenced sample consisted of axillary lymph node tissue. The sequence was collected from a female donor with breast cancer. Some clones in this sample may be carry-over from other donors' samples. CDR3 bases: TGTGCCAGCAGTGGAGCAGGGGGCCCGAGGAACGAAAAACTGTTTTTT. Its protein is CASSGAGGPRNEKLFF.